One sample yielded the 17 T cell receptor beta chains listed below, sequenced in a study of blood T cell repertoires in COVID-19. Produced via immunoSEQ multiplex PCR; TCRdb's table is partial and in-frame only. The top ten clones hold approximately 7.2% of a sample with some 240,000 clones, around 80% of them seen once. Sequences were obtained from peripheral blood. The receptors here all came from a woman in her 70s with acute or convalescent COVID-19.

This chain connects TRBV18 to TRBJ2-3, with a weak D call TRBD2 (6 bases). In germline, CDR1 is KGHSH, CDR2 LQKENI. The CDR3 sequence is 14 residues long. Trimming cost V 3 bases and J 3 bases, with 10 bases left between them. The CDR3 nucleotides read TGTGCCAGCTCACCTTCGCGGGGAACAGATACGCAGTATTTT. Translation gives CASSPSRGTDTQYF.

This chain uses TRBV7-2 with TRBJ1-2; TRBD1 matches at 9 bases. The CDR3 length is 16 residues. Germline CDR1 reads SGHTA; CDR2 reads FQGNSA. With V trimmed by 4 bases and J by 8 bases, 14 bases remained unmatched. The CDR3 region is CASSSGPGQGIFGYTF. The DNA for the CDR3 is TGTGCCAGCAGCTCGGGGCCGGGACAGGGAATTTTCGGCTACACCTTC.

The chain combines TRBV5-1 with TRBJ1-6; D perhaps matches TRBD1 (5 bases). The V gene's germline CDR1 is SGHRS and CDR2 YFSETQ. The V end was cut by 5 bases, the J end by 12 bases, with 18 bases between. The CDR3 runs to 14 residues. DNA for the CDR3: TGCGCCAGCAGATCAGAAGGGGATAGAAGACCCCTCCACTTT. Its protein product is CASRSEGDRRPLHF.

The chain recombines TRBV7-8 with TRBJ2-3, with TRBD2 matching 10 bases. Per the germline V gene, CDR1 is SGHVS and CDR2 is FQNEAQ. The V and J ends lost 4 bases and 2 bases, in that order; junction bases with no gene match: 9. The length of the CDR3 is 17 residues. CDR3 region: CASSSGVAGGSTDTQYF. CDR3 nucleotide sequence: TGTGCCAGCAGCTCGGGCGTAGCGGGGGGTTCCACAGATACGCAGTATTTT.

There are a few counts of this clone. This chain connects TRBV5-1 to TRBJ1-1; D unclear. V lost 4 bases and J 0 bases, leaving 7 bases between the germline ends. CDR1 is SGHRS, CDR2 YFSETQ, per germline. The CDR3 is 13 amino acids. CDR3 residues: CASSTSLNTEAFF. The CDR3 DNA reads TGCGCCAGCAGCACATCCTTGAACACTGAAGCTTTCTTT.

J is TRBJ2-2 and V is TRBV18, with no clear D. Germline V gives CDR1 KGHSH, CDR2 LQKENI. Trimming removed 6 bases from V and 0 bases from J, with 14 bases in between. This CDR3 region has 16 residues. Here the CDR3 DNA reads TGTGCCAGCTCCCAACAAGACTGGGCGAACACCGGGGAGCTGTTTTTT. Its protein is CASSQQDWANTGELFF.

CDR3 amino acids: CASSIDRAGSGDTQYF. In nucleotides, the CDR3 is TGTGCCAGTAGTATAGATCGAGCGGGTTCGGGAGATACGCAGTATTTT. V is TRBV19 and J is TRBJ2-3; TRBD2 is a possible D gene (6 bases). The length of the CDR3 is 16 residues. Trimming took off 0 bases at V and 5 bases at J, with 15 bases between the two ends. From germline, CDR1 is LNHDA and CDR2 SQIVND (reference sequence).

The V call is TRBV18, the J call TRBJ2-1, with D tentatively TRBD2 (6 bases). This CDR3 contains 16 residues. Between the trimmed V and J ends, which lost 3 bases and 0 bases, there was a span of 12 bases. CDR1 KGHSH and CDR2 LQKENI come from the germline V gene. The CDR3 coding sequence is TGTGCCAGCTCACCGAGTATGGGGGGCTCCTACAATGAGCAGTTCTTC. As protein: CASSPSMGGSYNEQFF.

The V call is TRBV11-3, the J call TRBJ2-1; 7 positions match TRBD2. V was pared by 1 base and J by 1 base, with 4 bases of the junction left unmatched. This CDR3 contains 16 residues. CDR1 is SGHNT and CDR2 is YENEEA in the germline V gene. CDR3 region: CASSLGASGSYNEQFF. DNA of the CDR3: TGTGCCAGCAGCTTAGGCGCTAGCGGTTCCTACAATGAGCAGTTCTTC.

V usage is TRBV3-1 (or the pseudogene TRBV3-2) and J usage is TRBJ2-5, with TRBD2 matching 13 bases. There are 17 residues in the CDR3. Germline V lookup: CDR1 LGHDT, CDR2 YNNKEL (reference sequence). Trimming at V came to 0 bases and at J to 5 bases, leaving 6 bases not matched to a gene. The CDR3 DNA sequence: TGTGCCAGCAGCCAAGATCAGACTAGCGGGGGGCGGGAGACCCAGTACTTC. Its translation is CASSQDQTSGGRETQYF.

This clone was counted many times. The V gene is TRBV6-4, the J gene TRBJ2-7; a weak D match, TRBD1 (5 bases). CDR3 size: 15 residues. The germline V and J ends were trimmed by 0 bases and 4 bases, with 13 bases remaining between them. In germline, CDR1 is MRHNA, CDR2 SNTAGT. The CDR3 protein is CASSDSQTPGYEQYF. The CDR3 DNA sequence: TGTGCCAGCAGTGACTCCCAAACGCCAGGGTACGAGCAGTACTTC.

The V and J genes are TRBV19 and TRBJ2-1, with 7 bases aligning to TRBD1. The CDR3 is 15 residues long. J gave up 4 bases and V 7 bases, and 10 bases lay outside the gene matches. Germline V gene data show CDR1 as LNHDA and CDR2 as SQIVND (reference sequence). The CDR3 is CASNPSGDRYNEQFF. CDR3 coding DNA: TGTGCCAGTAACCCTTCCGGGGACAGATACAATGAGCAGTTCTTC.

This rearrangement joins TRBV18 to TRBJ2-4; D call uncertain. The germline CDR1 and CDR2 sequences are KGHSH and LQKENI. Trimming shortened V by 3 bases and J by 1 base, and 10 bases separated the two germline ends. The CDR3 spans 15 residues. For the CDR3, the DNA is TGTGCCAGCTCACCTCAGGAACCCGCCAAAAACATTCAGTACTTC. Its translation: CASSPQEPAKNIQYF.

In this sample, this clone turned up once. The chain combines TRBV5-1 with TRBJ1-2, with 9 bases identical to TRBD1. In germline, CDR1 is SGHRS, CDR2 YFSETQ. Trimming cost V 2 bases and J 10 bases; bases outside gene matches: 12. The CDR3 is 15 amino acids. The CDR3 DNA sequence: TGCGCCAGCAGCTTTTCGGGGAGGACAGGGGAGGACTACACCTTC. Translated: CASSFSGRTGEDYTF.

This chain connects TRBV5-1 to TRBJ2-6, with D maybe TRBD2 (5 bases). CDR1 is SGHRS and CDR2 is YFSETQ in the germline V gene. V was trimmed by 0 bases and J by 2 bases, leaving 18 bases between them. The CDR3 is 19 amino acids. In nucleotides, the CDR3 is TGCGCCAGCAGCTTGGGTTCTGGAGCCGCCGGGGCTGGGGCCAACGTCCTGACTTTC. The encoded protein is CASSLGSGAAGAGANVLTF.

The chain couples TRBV20-1 to TRBJ2-2, with D maybe TRBD2 (5 bases). Germline V gives CDR1 DFQATT, CDR2 SNEGSKA (reference sequence). V was trimmed by 3 bases and J by 4 bases, leaving 15 bases between them. CDR3 length: 15 residues. CDR3 nucleotide sequence: TGCAGTGCTAGTCCTCGGGGAGCCCCCACCGGGGAGCTGTTTTTT. Encoded protein: CSASPRGAPTGELFF.

CDR3 protein: CASSSSTGSKEKLFF. In DNA form, the CDR3 reads TGTGCCAGCAGTTCCTCGACAGGGTCAAAAGAAAAACTGTTTTTT. V gene TRBV27 combines with J gene TRBJ1-4, with 7 bases that match TRBD1. From germline, CDR1 is MNHEY and CDR2 SMNVEV (reference sequence). The CDR3 runs 15 residues. After removal of 4 bases from V and 8 bases from J, the junction contained 10 bases not matched to a gene.